This TCR beta chain emerged from a study of shared clonotypes between healthy human individuals. Germline-derived CDR1 and CDR2 are SGHTA and FQGNSA. CDR3 size: 14 residues. V was clipped by 0 bases and J by 7 bases, with 11 bases between them. Concerning this clone itself: What it recognizes is unknown.

Broader study findings: Enrolling few donors narrowed the genetic and exposure-history diversity that was represented. For sorted subsets, rarefaction showed incomplete sequencing despite large depth.

Genomic DNA belonging to each subset was distributed in equal measure over several immunoSEQ plates. Only in-frame clones appear in the TCRdb table, and some are missing; sequencing was by immunoSEQ multiplex PCR. The sample holds millions of clones, around 94% seen once. The sequenced sample consisted of naive CD4+ T cells sorted from blood. Subset described: CD45RA+ positively selected. The sequence was obtained from a man younger than 30 in good health. This chain links TRBV7-2 with TRBJ2-3; D not certain. The CDR3 region has the DNA TGTGCCAGCAGCTTAGCGCAAGCCCTTTATACGCAGTATTTT. Translated, it gives CASSLAQALYTQYF.